This TCR beta chain comes out of a study of cytomegalovirus exposure and HLA in healthy donors. Whole-study results and caveats: It was shown in a later analysis that HLA-associated TCR beta chains were more clonally expanded than other, equally common chains.

PCR primers comprised 60 Vbeta and 13 Jbeta primers. Assay used: immunoSEQ multiplex PCR; TCRdb lists only in-frame clones, some missing. The sample holds about 98,000 clones, approximately 70% seen once. This clone was counted between two and nine times. Its target is unknown. Germline-derived CDR1 and CDR2 are MDHEN and SYDVKM. The CDR3 spans 16 residues. The receptor comes from a man in his fifties in good health and CMV-seronegative. Sequencing was done on a sample of PBMCs. The rearrangement links TRBV28 to TRBJ2-5, with D possibly matching TRBD1 (6 bases). Judging by the DNA end, TRBJ2-7 fits better; the J call may be wrong. Written as DNA, the CDR3 is TGTGCCAGCAGTATATCATCCCGGGACACCCTTTACGAGCAGTACTTC. The encoded protein is CASSISSRDTLYEQYF.